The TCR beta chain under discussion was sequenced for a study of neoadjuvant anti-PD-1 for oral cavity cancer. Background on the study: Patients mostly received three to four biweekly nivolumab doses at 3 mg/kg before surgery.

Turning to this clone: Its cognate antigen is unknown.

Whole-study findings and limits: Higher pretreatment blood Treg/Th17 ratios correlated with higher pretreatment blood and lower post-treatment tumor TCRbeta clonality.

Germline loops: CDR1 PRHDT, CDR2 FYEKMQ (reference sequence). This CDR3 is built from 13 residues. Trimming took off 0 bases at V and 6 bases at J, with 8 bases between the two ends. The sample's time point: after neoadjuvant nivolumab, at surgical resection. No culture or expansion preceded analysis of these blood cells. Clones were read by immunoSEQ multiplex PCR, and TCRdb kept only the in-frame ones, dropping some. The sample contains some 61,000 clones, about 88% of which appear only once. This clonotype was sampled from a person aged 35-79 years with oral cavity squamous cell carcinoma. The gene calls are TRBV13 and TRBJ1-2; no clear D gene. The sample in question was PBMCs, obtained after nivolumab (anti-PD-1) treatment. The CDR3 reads CASSLGAVHGYTF. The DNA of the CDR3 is TGTGCCAGCAGCTTAGGAGCAGTTCATGGCTACACCTTC.